This is a list of T cell receptor beta chains from one sample in a study of post-analysis software for immune sequencing data. TCRdb itself ran the PCR reads through MiXCR, one entry per CDR3 protein. The sample comprises about 260,000 distinct CDR3 sequences, 36% of which are singletons, and around 5% rests with the top ten. The source material was blood. Source of these receptors: a girl under 18 with multiple sclerosis. The CDR3 runs from the conserved cysteine through the conserved F or W. Fields, in order: D gene, J gene, V gene, clone size, CDR3 length, CDR3 protein, CDR3 DNA. A D gene is named only where the DNA matches it firmly. Only part of the rows carry a size: once, few, many, or a class if the clone is expanded.

NA	TRBJ2-3	TRBV12-3/TRBV12-4	many	15	CASRRRQAYTDTQYF	TGTGCCAGCAGACGTCGACAGGCATACACAGATACGCAGTATTTT
TRBD2	TRBJ2-1	TRBV29-1	many	16	CSVEPRRASGGIEQFF	TGCAGCGTTGAACCCCGACGGGCTAGCGGGGGGATTGAGCAGTTCTTC
TRBD1	TRBJ1-5	TRBV20-1	few	15	CSARKGTGGNQPQHF	TGCAGTGCTAGGAAGGGGACAGGGGGCAATCAGCCCCAGCATTTT
NA	TRBJ1-6	TRBV10-3	few	15	CAISLEDARSSPLHF	TGTGCCATCAGCTTGGAAGACGCCCGAAGTTCACCCCTCCACTTT
NA	TRBJ2-1	TRBV20-1	many	10	CSAGRYEQFF	TGCAGTGCTGGTAGATATGAGCAGTTCTTC
NA	TRBJ1-1	TRBV27	few	19	CASSLRLGPGHSMNTEAFF	TGTGCCAGCAGTTTGCGTTTAGGGCCGGGACACTCGATGAACACTGAAGCTTTCTTT
TRBD2	TRBJ2-1	TRBV29-1	many	16	CSVEDGQRGVYNEQFF	TGCAGCGTTGAAGATGGCCAGCGGGGGGTATACAATGAGCAGTTCTTC
NA	TRBJ1-1	TRBV4-1	many	15	CASSQLQGRGTEAFF	TGCGCCAGCAGCCAGTTACAGGGAAGGGGCACTGAAGCTTTCTTT
TRBD1	TRBJ1-4	TRBV5-1	many	16	CASSLLGGESNEKLFF	TGCGCTAGCAGTCTACTAGGGGGCGAATCTAATGAAAAACTGTTTTTT
NA	TRBJ2-7	TRBV6-5	NA	14	CASRPRAPESEQYF	TGTGCCAGCAGACCCCGGGCCCCTGAGAGCGAGCAGTACTTC
NA	TRBJ1-2	TRBV20-1	NA	12	CSATYGSSGYTF	TGCAGTGCTACCTACGGGAGTTCTGGCTACACCTTC
NA	TRBJ2-4	TRBV14	few	15	CASSRTGTGKNIQYF	TGTGCCAGCAGCCGTACAGGAACGGGCAAAAACATTCAGTACTTC
NA	TRBJ2-7	TRBV7-9	NA	15	CASSSGRVPGYEQYF	TGTGCCAGCAGCTCGGGAAGGGTACCGGGCTACGAGCAGTACTTC
NA	TRBJ2-7	TRBV12-3/TRBV12-4	NA	12	CASSFELYEQYF	TGTGCCAGCAGTTTTGAGCTCTACGAGCAGTACTTC
TRBD1	TRBJ2-1	TRBV13	NA	15	CASSGQGESYNEQFF	TGTGCCAGCAGCGGACAGGGGGAATCCTACAATGAGCAGTTCTTC
NA	TRBJ2-2	TRBV7-2	few	16	CAGSPRDSSYTGELFF	TGTGCCGGCAGCCCCCGGGACTCATCCTACACCGGGGAGCTGTTTTTT
TRBD1	TRBJ2-7	TRBV20-1	NA	13	CSALHRGSYEQYF	TGCAGTGCTCTCCACAGGGGATCCTACGAGCAGTACTTC
NA	TRBJ1-5	TRBV20-1	few	15	CSASFSGDSNQPQHF	TGCAGTGCTAGTTTCTCAGGGGATAGCAATCAGCCCCAGCATTTT
TRBD2	TRBJ2-3	TRBV7-8	few	19	CASSLDLGGRFPSTDTQYF	TGTGCCAGCAGCTTAGACCTTGGCGGGAGATTTCCTAGCACAGATACGCAGTATTTT
NA	TRBJ2-5	TRBV9	many	12	CASSAFEETQYF	TGTGCCAGCAGTGCGTTCGAGGAGACCCAGTACTTC
TRBD2	TRBJ2-3	TRBV20-1	many	15	CSARDGAGGMNTQYF	TGCAGTGCTAGAGATGGCGCGGGAGGGATGAATACGCAGTATTTT
TRBD2	TRBJ2-1	TRBV20-1	NA	14	CSALLAGGLDEQFF	TGCAGTGCTCTACTAGCGGGAGGGCTGGATGAGCAGTTCTTC
NA	TRBJ1-5	TRBV19	few	17	CASSMGPGGSSNQPQHF	TGTGCCAGTAGTATGGGCCCGGGCGGGTCCAGCAATCAGCCCCAGCATTTT
NA	TRBJ1-1	TRBV5-1	NA	14	CASSLPNAGGAAFF	TGCGCCAGCAGCTTGCCTAACGCCGGGGGGGCCGCTTTCTTT
NA	TRBJ2-1	TRBV5-1	once	16	CASSSGLAESYNEQFF	TGCGCCAGCAGCTCGGGACTGGCGGAATCCTACAATGAGCAGTTCTTC
NA	TRBJ2-5	TRBV12-3/TRBV12-4	many	13	CASSRDAGETQYF	TGTGCCAGCAGTAGGGACGCGGGGGAGACCCAGTACTTC
TRBD2	TRBJ2-1	TRBV29-1	NA	14	CSVQAGGTYNEQFF	TGCAGCGTCCAAGCGGGAGGGACCTACAATGAGCAGTTCTTC
TRBD1	TRBJ1-1	TRBV20-1	NA	13	CSVRQGDFTEAFF	TGCAGTGTCCGACAGGGGGATTTCACTGAAGCTTTCTTT
NA	TRBJ1-2	TRBV12-3/TRBV12-4	many	14	CASQGVRGVYGYTF	TGTGCCAGCCAAGGTGTGCGAGGAGTATATGGCTACACCTTC
TRBD2	TRBJ2-3	TRBV27	many	15	CASRGLAGGTDTQYF	TGTGCCAGCAGGGGACTAGCGGGAGGAACAGATACGCAGTATTTT